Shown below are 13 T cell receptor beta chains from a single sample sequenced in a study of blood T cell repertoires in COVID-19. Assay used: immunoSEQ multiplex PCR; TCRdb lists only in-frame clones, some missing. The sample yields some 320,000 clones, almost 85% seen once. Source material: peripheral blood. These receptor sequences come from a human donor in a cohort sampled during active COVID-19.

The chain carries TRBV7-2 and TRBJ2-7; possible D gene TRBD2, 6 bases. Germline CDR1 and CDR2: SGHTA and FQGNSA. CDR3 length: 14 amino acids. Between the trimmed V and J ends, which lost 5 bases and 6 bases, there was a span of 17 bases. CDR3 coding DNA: TGTGCCAGCAGCCCCCGAAGGGACTTAGGCGAGCAGTACTTC. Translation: CASSPRRDLGEQYF.

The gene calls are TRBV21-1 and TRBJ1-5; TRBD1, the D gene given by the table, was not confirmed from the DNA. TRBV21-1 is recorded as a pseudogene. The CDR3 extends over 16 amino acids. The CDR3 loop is CARQGISVRVEQPQHF. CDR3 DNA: TGTGCCAGACAGGGGATCAGTGTACGTGTAGAACAGCCCCAGCATTTT.

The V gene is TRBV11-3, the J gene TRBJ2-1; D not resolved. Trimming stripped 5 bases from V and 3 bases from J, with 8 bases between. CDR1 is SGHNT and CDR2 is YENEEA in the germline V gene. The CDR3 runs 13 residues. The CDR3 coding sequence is TGTGCCAGCAGCCCTGGAGTCTACAATGAGCAGTTCTTC. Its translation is CASSPGVYNEQFF.

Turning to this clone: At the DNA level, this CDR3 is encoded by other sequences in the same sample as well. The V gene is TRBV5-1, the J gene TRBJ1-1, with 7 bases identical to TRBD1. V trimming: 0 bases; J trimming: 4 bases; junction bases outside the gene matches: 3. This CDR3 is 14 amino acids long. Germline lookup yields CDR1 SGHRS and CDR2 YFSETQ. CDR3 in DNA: TGCGCCAGCAGCTTGGGTCAGGGGGTCACTGAAGCTTTCTTT. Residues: CASSLGQGVTEAFF.

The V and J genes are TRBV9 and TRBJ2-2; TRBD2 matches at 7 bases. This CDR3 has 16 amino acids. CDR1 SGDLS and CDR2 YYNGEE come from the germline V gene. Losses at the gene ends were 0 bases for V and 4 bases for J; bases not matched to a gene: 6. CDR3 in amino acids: CASSVEGSGVTGELFF. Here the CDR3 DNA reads TGTGCCAGCAGCGTAGAGGGGAGCGGGGTCACCGGGGAGCTGTTTTTT.

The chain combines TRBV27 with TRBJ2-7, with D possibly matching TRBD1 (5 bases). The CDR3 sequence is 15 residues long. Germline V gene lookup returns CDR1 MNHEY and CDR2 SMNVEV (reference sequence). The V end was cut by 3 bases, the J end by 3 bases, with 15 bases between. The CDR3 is CASSLGLPGHYEQYF. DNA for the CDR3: TGTGCCAGCAGTTTGGGGCTACCGGGCCACTACGAGCAGTACTTC.

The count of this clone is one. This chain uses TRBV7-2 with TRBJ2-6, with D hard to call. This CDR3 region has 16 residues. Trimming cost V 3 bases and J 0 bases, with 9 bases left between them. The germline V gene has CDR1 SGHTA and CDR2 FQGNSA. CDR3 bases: TGTGCCAGCAGCTTCCGCTGGAGCTCTGGGGCCAACGTCCTGACTTTC. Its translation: CASSFRWSSGANVLTF. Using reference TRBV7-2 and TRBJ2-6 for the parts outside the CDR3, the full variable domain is GAGVSQSPSNKVTEKGKDVELRCDPISGHTALYWYRQSLGQGLEFLIYFQGNSAPDKSGLPSDRFSAERTGGSVSTLTIQRTQQEDSAVYLCASSFRWSSGANVLTFGAGSRLTVL.

The CDR3 protein is CASSDAAMNTEAFF. The CDR3, as DNA: TGTGCCAGCAGTGATGCGGCCATGAACACTGAAGCTTTCTTT. The gene calls are TRBV2 and TRBJ1-1; D is ambiguous. The germline V and J ends were trimmed by 3 bases and 0 bases, with 8 bases remaining between them. The CDR3 runs 14 residues. Germline CDR1 SNHLY, CDR2 FYNNEI. Full variable domain (missing parts from reference TRBV2 and TRBJ1-1): EPEVTQTPSHQVTQMGQEVILRCVPISNHLYFYWYRQILGQKVEFLVSFYNNEISEKSEIFDDQFSVERPDGSNFTLKIRSTKLEDSAMYFCASSDAAMNTEAFFGQGTRLTVV.

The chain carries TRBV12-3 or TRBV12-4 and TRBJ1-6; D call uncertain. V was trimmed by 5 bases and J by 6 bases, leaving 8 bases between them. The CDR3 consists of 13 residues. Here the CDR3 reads CASSRKLNSPLHF. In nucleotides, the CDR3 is TGTGCCAGCAGTCGAAAACTTAATTCACCCCTCCACTTT.

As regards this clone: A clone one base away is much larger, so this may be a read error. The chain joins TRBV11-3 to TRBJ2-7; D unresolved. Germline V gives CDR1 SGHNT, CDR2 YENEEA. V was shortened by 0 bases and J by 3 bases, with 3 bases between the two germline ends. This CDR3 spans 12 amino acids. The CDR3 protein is CASSLDGYEQYF. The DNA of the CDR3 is TGTGCCAGCAGCTTAGACGGCTACGAGCAGTACTTC.

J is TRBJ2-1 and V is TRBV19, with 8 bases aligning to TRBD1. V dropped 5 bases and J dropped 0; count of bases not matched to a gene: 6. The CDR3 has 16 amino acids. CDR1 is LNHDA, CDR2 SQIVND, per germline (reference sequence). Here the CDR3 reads CASSPGQASSYNEQFF. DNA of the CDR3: TGTGCCAGTAGTCCGGGACAGGCAAGCTCCTACAATGAGCAGTTCTTC.

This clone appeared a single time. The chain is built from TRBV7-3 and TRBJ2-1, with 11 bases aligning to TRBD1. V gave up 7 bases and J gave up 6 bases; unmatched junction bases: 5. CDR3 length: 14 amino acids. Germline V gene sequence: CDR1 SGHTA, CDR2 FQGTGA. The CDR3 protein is CASNAGTGGNEQFF. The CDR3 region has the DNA TGTGCCAGCAACGCCGGGACAGGGGGCAATGAGCAGTTCTTC.

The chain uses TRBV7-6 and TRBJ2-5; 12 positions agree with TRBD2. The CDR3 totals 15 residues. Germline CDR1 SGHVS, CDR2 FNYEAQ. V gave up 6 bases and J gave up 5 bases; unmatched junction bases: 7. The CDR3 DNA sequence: TGTGCCAGCAGAGGCCTGGGGACTAGCGGGGAGACCCAGTACTTC. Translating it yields CASRGLGTSGETQYF.